What follows are 31 T cell receptor beta chains derived from one specimen sequenced in a study of Tregs in tolerant kidney transplant recipients. Profiling relied on immunoSEQ multiplex PCR, and the TCRdb table lists in-frame clones only, not all of them. The data contain about 69,000 clones, less than 90% of them singletons. The specimen was CD4+ T cells from blood, collected before the transplant. Receptors originate from a human donor who received a combined kidney and bone marrow transplant.

The V and J genes are TRBV27 and TRBJ2-5; TRBD2 matches 11 bases. Germline CDR1 MNHEY, CDR2 SMNVEV (reference sequence). V lost 6 bases and J lost 5; bases outside the gene matches: 5. The CDR3 has 14 residues. The CDR3 region is CASRLAGVGETQYF. In nucleotides, the CDR3 is TGTGCCAGCAGACTAGCGGGAGTAGGTGAGACCCAGTACTTC.

This chain uses TRBV6-5 with TRBJ2-3; 7 bases line up with TRBD2. This CDR3 comprises 13 residues. J gave up 10 bases and V 2 bases, and 6 bases lay outside the gene matches. CDR1 is MNHEY and CDR2 is SVGAGI in the germline V gene. CDR3 in DNA: TGTGCCAGCAGTTACACAGAGCGGGACCCGCAGTATTTT. Translation: CASSYTERDPQYF.

This clone is labeled as medium-sized. This sequence joins TRBV28 and TRBJ2-5; TRBD1 agrees at 7 bases. The CDR3 spans 14 residues. V gave up 5 bases and J gave up 2 bases; unmatched junction bases: 5. Germline CDR1 is MDHEN and CDR2 is SYDVKM. CDR3 loop: CASSNGQAQETQYF. CDR3 nucleotides: TGTGCCAGCAGTAACGGACAGGCACAAGAGACCCAGTACTTC.

V and J are TRBV10-3 and TRBJ2-5, with 8 bases identical to TRBD1. Unmatched junction bases numbered 5, after V lost 6 bases and J lost 5 bases. Per the germline V gene, CDR1 is ENHRY and CDR2 is SYGVKD. This CDR3 spans 13 amino acids. The CDR3 coding sequence is TGTGCCATCAGGACGACAGGGGTGGAGACCCAGTACTTC. This sequence encodes CAIRTTGVETQYF.

The rearrangement uses TRBV2 and TRBJ2-7; 9 nucleotides match TRBD2. The V gene's germline CDR1 is SNHLY and CDR2 FYNNEI. The CDR3 contains 13 residues. With V trimmed by 3 bases and J by 5 bases, 2 bases remained unmatched. As DNA, the CDR3 is TGTGCCAGCAGTGACGGGACTAGCAACGAGCAGTACTTC. It yields the protein CASSDGTSNEQYF.

The gene calls are TRBV28 and TRBJ2-7, with D possibly matching TRBD1 (6 bases). CDR1 and CDR2 (germline): MDHEN, SYDVKM. Trimming removed 6 bases from V and 6 bases from J, with 12 bases in between. The CDR3 extends over 12 amino acids. The CDR3 loop is CASSIQGAEQYF. DNA of the CDR3: TGTGCCAGCAGCATACAGGGAGCCGAGCAGTACTTC.

The chain couples TRBV7-2 to TRBJ2-1; weak D call: TRBD2 (6 bases). CDR3 length: 14 amino acids. The germline gives CDR1 SGHTA, CDR2 FQGNSA. V lost 5 bases to trimming and J lost 9 bases, with 17 bases between them. The CDR3 DNA reads TGTGCCAGCAGCCTTCTTAGTGGGGGGATTGAGCAGTTCTTC. Its translation: CASSLLSGGIEQFF.

The rearrangement joins TRBV5-6 to TRBJ1-2, with 8 bases matching TRBD1. CDR1 and CDR2 from the germline V gene are SGHDT and YYEEEE. The CDR3 contains 17 residues. V shed 2 bases, J shed 5 bases, and the junction held 14 bases outside the gene matches. Here the CDR3 DNA reads TGTGCCAGCAGCTTCCGGGACAGGAGGGGTTTGGGGTATGGCTACACCTTC. Translation gives CASSFRDRRGLGYGYTF.

This clone was counted a single time. V gene TRBV7-2 combines with J gene TRBJ2-7, with D possibly TRBD1 on 6 matching bases. The CDR3 consists of 12 residues. Germline lookup yields CDR1 SGHTA and CDR2 FQGNSA. Trimming removed 4 bases from V and 4 bases from J, with 8 bases in between. The DNA for the CDR3 is TGTGCCAGCAGCTCGGACAGATACGAGCAGTACTTC. Translated, it gives CASSSDRYEQYF. Supplemented by reference TRBV7-2 and TRBJ2-7, the full variable domain reads GAGVSQSPSNKVTEKGKDVELRCDPISGHTALYWYRQSLGQGLEFLIYFQGNSAPDKSGLPSDRFSAERTGGSVSTLTIQRTQQEDSAVYLCASSSDRYEQYFGPGTRLTVT.

The V and J genes are TRBV18 and TRBJ2-7; possibly TRBD2 for D (6 bases). The germline gives CDR1 KGHSH, CDR2 LQKENI. This CDR3 spans 15 amino acids. V lost 2 bases and J 5 bases, leaving 16 bases between the germline ends. This CDR3 reads CASSPSGQRGNEQYF. For the CDR3, the DNA is TGTGCCAGCTCACCAAGCGGGCAGCGTGGAAACGAGCAGTACTTC.

In DNA, the CDR3 is TGTGCCAGCAGCTTAAAACCCGGGACTAGCGGTTTCTACAATGAGCAGTTCTTC. Translation: CASSLKPGTSGFYNEQFF. The V gene is TRBV7-3, the J gene TRBJ2-1; 11 positions agree with TRBD2. V shed 1 base and J 3 bases; nucleotides not matched to a gene: 8. This CDR3 region has 18 residues. Germline-derived CDR1 and CDR2 are SGHTA and FQGTGA.

The chain uses TRBV28 and TRBJ2-6, with D possibly matching TRBD1 (5 bases). Germline values: CDR1 MDHEN, CDR2 SYDVKM. V was pared by 7 bases and J by 4 bases, with 8 bases between. The CDR3 extends over 13 amino acids. The chain's CDR3 is CASTGIGANVLTF. CDR3 DNA sequence: TGTGCCAGCACAGGGATCGGGGCCAACGTCCTGACTTTC.

The gene calls are TRBV18 and TRBJ2-5; possible D gene TRBD1, 6 bases. The CDR3 runs to 13 residues. Germline V gene lookup returns CDR1 KGHSH and CDR2 LQKENI. The ends were cut back, 4 bases at V and 4 bases at J, with 10 bases in the middle. CDR3 in DNA: TGTGCCAGCTCACGCGTAGGGGGAGAGACCCAGTACTTC. It specifies CASSRVGGETQYF.

The J gene is TRBJ2-7, the V gene TRBV28, with D tentatively TRBD1 (6 bases). This CDR3 comprises 15 residues. V was cut by 1 base and J by 6 bases, with 16 bases left in between. Germline V gene data show CDR1 as MDHEN and CDR2 as SYDVKM. The CDR3 coding sequence is TGTGCCAGCAGTTTATTTGACAGGCCTGGGGCCGAGCAGTACTTC. Its translation is CASSLFDRPGAEQYF.

V usage is TRBV6-5 and J usage is TRBJ2-5; D uncertain. Germline CDR1 MNHEY, CDR2 SVGAGI. Trimming removed 0 bases from V and 5 bases from J, with 7 bases in between. The CDR3 is 13 residues long. The CDR3: CASSYSSRETQYF. The CDR3 DNA is TGTGCCAGCAGTTACTCGAGCAGGGAGACCCAGTACTTC.

The V and J genes are TRBV15 and TRBJ1-1, with 7 bases fitting TRBD1. V trimming: 1 base; J trimming: 0 bases; junction bases outside the gene matches: 14. There are 19 residues in the CDR3. Germline lookup yields CDR1 LNHNV and CDR2 YYDKDF (reference sequence). The CDR3 is CATSRARQGRGLMNTEAFF. CDR3 bases: TGTGCCACCAGCAGAGCCCGACAGGGACGCGGCCTCATGAACACTGAAGCTTTCTTT.

This chain connects TRBV5-8 to TRBJ2-1; 14 bases match TRBD2. This CDR3 comprises 16 residues. V was pared by 2 bases and J by 6 bases, with 4 bases of the junction left unmatched. The germline V gene encodes CDR1 SGHTS and CDR2 YDEGEE. The CDR3 protein is CASSFRLAGGPNEQFF. The DNA of the CDR3 is TGTGCCAGCAGCTTCAGACTAGCGGGAGGGCCCAATGAGCAGTTCTTC.

This chain uses TRBV28 with TRBJ2-5; 9 bases match TRBD1. V dropped 2 bases and J dropped 4; count of bases not matched to a gene: 11. The germline gives CDR1 MDHEN, CDR2 SYDVKM. The CDR3 runs to 17 residues. CDR3 amino acids: CASSLPLTGGDRETQYF. The CDR3 nucleotides are TGTGCCAGCAGTTTACCTCTGACAGGGGGAGATCGAGAGACCCAGTACTTC.

This clone was seen just once. The chain uses TRBV9 and TRBJ2-3; 8 nucleotides agree with TRBD2. Unmatched junction bases numbered 5, after V lost 4 bases and J lost 1 base. The CDR3 spans 15 residues. CDR1 and CDR2 from the germline V gene are SGDLS and YYNGEE. For the CDR3, the DNA is TGTGCCAGCAGCCCATCGGGACTAGGCACAGATACGCAGTATTTT. This sequence encodes CASSPSGLGTDTQYF.

The J gene is TRBJ1-5, the V gene TRBV7-2; TRBD1 matches at 8 bases. V shed 4 bases and J 6 bases; nucleotides not matched to a gene: 2. This CDR3 contains 13 residues. Germline V CDR1 and CDR2: SGHTA, FQGNSA. The CDR3 region has the DNA TGTGCCAGCAGCTCCCAGGGGGCTCAGCCCCAGCATTTT. It codes for CASSSQGAQPQHF.

The chain is built from TRBV7-2 and TRBJ2-7, with TRBD1 as a possible D gene (6 bases). Germline V gene lookup returns CDR1 SGHTA and CDR2 FQGNSA. V was cut by 4 bases and J by 2 bases, with 12 bases left in between. The CDR3 runs 14 residues. CDR3 nucleotide sequence: TGTGCCAGCAGCTCCAGGGGAGCCGCCTACGAGCAGTACTTC. Translated, it gives CASSSRGAAYEQYF.

V and J are TRBV2 and TRBJ1-5; D is perhaps TRBD1 (6 bases). V lost 6 bases and J 1 base, leaving 10 bases between the germline ends. Looked up from germline, CDR1 is SNHLY and CDR2 is FYNNEI. This CDR3 comprises 14 residues. The CDR3, as DNA: TGTGCCAGCAGAATTGGACAGAGCAATCAGCCCCAGCATTTT. This sequence encodes CASRIGQSNQPQHF. Full variable domain (missing parts from reference TRBV2 and TRBJ1-5): EPEVTQTPSHQVTQMGQEVILRCVPISNHLYFYWYRQILGQKVEFLVSFYNNEISEKSEIFDDQFSVERPDGSNFTLKIRSTKLEDSAMYFCASRIGQSNQPQHFGDGTRLSIL.

The chain is built from TRBV28 and TRBJ2-3; tentatively, D is TRBD1 (6 bases). The ends were cut back, 3 bases at V and 1 base at J, with 8 bases in the middle. The CDR3 consists of 14 residues. Germline V gene data show CDR1 as MDHEN and CDR2 as SYDVKM. DNA of the CDR3: TGTGCCAGCAGTTTTGGGGGCGGCACAGATACGCAGTATTTT. Amino acid sequence: CASSFGGGTDTQYF.

The chain combines TRBV7-3 with TRBJ2-5, with TRBD1 matching 7 bases. Germline-derived CDR1 and CDR2 are SGHTA and FQGTGA. There are 14 residues in the CDR3. Trimming at V came to 5 bases and at J to 1 base, leaving 4 bases not matched to a gene. The CDR3 coding sequence is TGTGCCAGCAGCCCCGGGACAGCCCAAGAGACCCAGTACTTC. Translating gives CASSPGTAQETQYF.

This chain connects TRBV30 to TRBJ2-4; 7 bases align to TRBD1. The V gene's germline CDR1 is GTSNPN and CDR2 SVGIG (reference sequence). This CDR3 comprises 16 residues. V shed 3 bases, J shed 3 bases, and the junction held 11 bases outside the gene matches. Here the CDR3 DNA reads TGTGCCTGGAGCTCCGTGGGGGACAGAGTCAAAAACATTCAGTACTTC. Its translation is CAWSSVGDRVKNIQYF.

The V and J genes are TRBV11-2 and TRBJ1-1, with D tentatively TRBD1 (6 bases). Trimming removed 8 bases from V and 2 bases from J, with 18 bases in between. This CDR3 is 15 amino acids long. Germline CDR1 and CDR2: SGHAT and FQNNGV. The CDR3 loop is CASRGVGDTNTEAFF. CDR3 bases: TGTGCCAGCCGTGGAGTCGGGGACACTAACACTGAAGCTTTCTTT.

The J gene is TRBJ1-1, the V gene TRBV2; 7 bases line up with TRBD1. CDR3 length: 13 residues. The germline V gene encodes CDR1 SNHLY and CDR2 FYNNEI. The V gene end was trimmed by 6 bases and the J gene end by 0 bases; junction bases not matched to a gene: 1. The DNA of the CDR3 is TGTGCCAGCAGGACAGGGATGAACACTGAAGCTTTCTTT. Translating gives CASRTGMNTEAFF.

The DNA for the CDR3 is TGTGCCATCAGCTTAGACGTGGGACACAAAAGGACAGATACGCAGTATTTT. Protein sequence: CAISLDVGHKRTDTQYF. This chain uses TRBV10-3 with TRBJ2-3; the D gene is possibly TRBD1 (6 bases). Per the germline V gene, CDR1 is ENHRY and CDR2 is SYGVKD. V lost 6 bases to trimming and J lost 3 bases, with 22 bases between them. This CDR3 is built from 17 residues.

DNA for the CDR3: TGTGCCAGCAGCCGACAGGGTAACGAAAACATTCAGTACTTC. Protein product: CASSRQGNENIQYF. V gene TRBV5-4 combines with J gene TRBJ2-4; 7 nucleotides align to TRBD1. Looked up from germline, CDR1 is SGHNT and CDR2 is YYREEE (reference sequence). The CDR3 is 14 amino acids. Unmatched junction bases numbered 6, after V lost 4 bases and J lost 5 bases.

The gene calls are TRBV27 and TRBJ2-7; TRBD1 aligns across 8 bases. This CDR3 has 13 amino acids. V trimming: 6 bases; J trimming: 1 base; junction bases outside the gene matches: 2. Germline V gene lookup returns CDR1 MNHEY and CDR2 SMNVEV (reference sequence). This CDR3 reads CASRRTGSYEQYF. The CDR3 nucleotides are TGTGCCAGCAGGAGGACAGGGTCCTACGAGCAGTACTTC.

This clone was recorded only once. The chain combines TRBV19 with TRBJ2-6; 8 nucleotides agree with TRBD1. Trimming cost V 7 bases and J 1 base; bases outside gene matches: 9. The CDR3 consists of 17 residues. In germline, CDR1 is LNHDA, CDR2 SQIVND (reference sequence). CDR3 sequence: CASTTGQVVSGANVLTF. The CDR3 DNA reads as TGTGCCAGTACCACGGGACAGGTTGTGTCTGGGGCCAACGTCCTGACTTTC.